Below, 25 T cell receptor beta chains from the same sample are listed, as sequenced in a study of shared clonotypes between healthy human individuals. Data came from immunoSEQ multiplex PCR; TCRdb stores just in-frame clones and leaves some out. The table records some 200,000 clones, approximately 62% of them present only once. The specimen sequenced was memory CD4+ T cells sorted from blood. The subset: CD45RA-negative fraction. These receptors came from a young man in good health.

The chain couples TRBV10-3 to TRBJ2-2; 8 nucleotides match TRBD1. The V segment lost 4 bases and the J segment 4 bases; nucleotides outside the gene matches: 5. Germline assignment: CDR1 ENHRY and CDR2 SYGVKD. The CDR3 runs 15 residues. The CDR3, as DNA: TGTGCCATCAGTGGGCAGGGGGCGGTCACCGGGGAGCTGTTTTTT. Amino acid sequence: CAISGQGAVTGELFF.

This clone was picked up a small number of times. The CDR3 is CASSESPTEQYF. CDR3 nucleotide sequence: TGTGCCAGCAGTGAGTCACCGACCGAGCAGTACTTC. The chain recombines TRBV2 with TRBJ2-7; D gene ambiguous. V was cut by 3 bases and J by 6 bases, with 9 bases left in between. The CDR3 extends over 12 amino acids. CDR1 is SNHLY and CDR2 is FYNNEI in the germline V gene.

This sequence joins TRBV14 and TRBJ2-3, with D uncertain. The CDR3 totals 15 residues. CDR1 SGHDN and CDR2 FVKESK come from the germline V gene. Trimming took off 0 bases at V and 1 base at J, with 8 bases between the two ends. The CDR3: CASSQELQGTDTQYF. The CDR3 DNA sequence: TGTGCCAGCAGCCAAGAATTGCAGGGCACAGATACGCAGTATTTT.

The CDR3: CASSRDKQETQYF. The CDR3, as DNA: TGTGCCAGCAGCCGGGACAAACAAGAGACCCAGTACTTC. The V and J genes are TRBV5-8 and TRBJ2-5; possibly TRBD1 for D (6 bases). The germline CDR1 and CDR2 sequences are SGHTS and YDEGEE. CDR3 length: 13 residues. V lost 4 bases and J 2 bases, leaving 9 bases between the germline ends. Looking up the rest from reference TRBV5-8 and TRBJ2-5 gives the full variable domain: EAGVTQSPTHLIKTRGQQATLRCSPISGHTSVYWYQQALGLGLQFLLWYDEGEERNRGNFPPRFSGRQFPNYSSELNVNALELEDSALYLCASSRDKQETQYFGPGTRLLVL.

The V gene is TRBV6-6, the J gene TRBJ2-7, with D perhaps TRBD1 or TRBD2 (5 bases each). This CDR3 comprises 12 residues. Trimming took off 2 bases at V and 5 bases at J, with 7 bases between the two ends. Per the germline V gene, CDR1 is MNHNY and CDR2 is SVGAGI (reference sequence). The CDR3 reads CASSYRDHEQYF. The CDR3 region has the DNA TGTGCCAGCAGTTACAGGGACCACGAGCAGTACTTC.

This clone showed up just a few times. The genes are TRBV12-1 and TRBJ2-1. TRBV12-1 is a pseudogene. This CDR3 region has 17 residues. The CDR3: CASTQDQAPISYNEQFF. The CDR3 region has the DNA TGTGCCAGCACCCAGGACCAGGCGCCTATCTCCTACAATGAGCAGTTCTTC.

A few counts support this clone. This chain connects TRBV7-2 to TRBJ2-3, with 7 bases fitting TRBD2. Germline V gives CDR1 SGHTA, CDR2 FQGNSA. The CDR3 covers 17 residues. The junction had 9 bases not matched to a gene; V was cut back by 2 bases and J by 1 base. The CDR3 DNA reads TGTGCCAGCAGCTTAAGACTAAGCGGGAAGGGCACAGATACGCAGTATTTT. Residues: CASSLRLSGKGTDTQYF.

V and J are TRBV18 and TRBJ1-1; possible D gene TRBD1, 6 bases. From germline, CDR1 is KGHSH and CDR2 LQKENI. V lost 4 bases, J lost 0 bases, and 12 bases lay in between. The CDR3 contains 15 residues. The CDR3 sequence is CASSQPGHLNTEAFF. CDR3 sequence (DNA): TGTGCCAGCTCACAGCCGGGACACCTGAACACTGAAGCTTTCTTT.

Turning to this clone: Other DNA sequences in this specimen translate into the identical CDR3. The chain joins TRBV28 to TRBJ2-7; TRBD2 aligns across 12 bases. The CDR3 totals 14 residues. V dropped 6 bases and J dropped 3; count of bases not matched to a gene: 3. Germline CDR1 and CDR2: MDHEN and SYDVKM. The CDR3 protein is CASRTSGRNYEQYF. The CDR3 coding sequence is TGTGCCAGCAGAACTAGCGGGAGGAACTACGAGCAGTACTTC. The whole variable domain, filled in from reference TRBV28 and TRBJ2-7, reads DVKVTQSSRYLVKRTGEKVFLECVQDMDHENMFWYRQDPGLGLRLIYFSYDVKMKEKGDIPEGYSVSREKKERFSLILESASTNQTSMYLCASRTSGRNYEQYFGPGTRLTVT.

The chain recombines TRBV5-5 with TRBJ2-7; 11 bases map to TRBD2. With 5 bases clipped from V and 0 bases from J, the junction kept 7 bases outside the gene matches. CDR1 is SGHKS, CDR2 YYEKEE, per germline (reference sequence). The CDR3 has 16 amino acids. The CDR3 DNA reads as TGTGCCAGCAGATTCCGACTAGCGGGGTTCTCCTACGAGCAGTACTTC. Translating gives CASRFRLAGFSYEQYF.

This rearrangement joins TRBV25-1 to TRBJ2-6; no firm D call. The CDR3 length is 17 residues. Trimming shortened V by 3 bases and J by 4 bases, and 16 bases separated the two germline ends. CDR1 is MGHDK and CDR2 is SYGVNS in the germline V gene. The CDR3 DNA follows: TGTGCCAGCAGTGAGTCGGGTTTTGCATCAGGGGCCAACGTCCTGACTTTC. Its protein product is CASSESGFASGANVLTF.

The J gene is TRBJ2-5, the V gene TRBV5-1; the D call may be TRBD1 or TRBD2 (5 bases each). Per germline, CDR1 SGHRS and CDR2 YFSETQ. The CDR3 has 13 amino acids. Between the trimmed V and J ends, which lost 4 bases and 3 bases, there was a span of 10 bases. In DNA form, the CDR3 reads TGCGCCAGCAGCCGCCTGGGGGAAGAGACCCAGTACTTC. Its translation: CASSRLGEETQYF.

The gene calls are TRBV14 and TRBJ2-3; 9 bases fit TRBD1. Germline-derived CDR1 and CDR2 are SGHDN and FVKESK. Trimming cost V 1 base and J 4 bases; bases outside gene matches: 6. The CDR3 sequence is 16 residues long. For the CDR3, the DNA is TGTGCCAGCAGCCAAGCCGGGACAGGGAGGGCAGATACGCAGTATTTT. It translates to CASSQAGTGRADTQYF.

The chain links TRBV6-5 to TRBJ2-3, with D perhaps matching TRBD1 (5 bases). This CDR3 has 14 amino acids. Per germline, CDR1 MNHEY and CDR2 SVGAGI. Trimming took off 6 bases at V and 0 bases at J, with 10 bases between the two ends. The CDR3 is CASRRQTSTDTQYF. For the CDR3, the DNA is TGTGCCAGCAGACGACAGACTAGCACAGATACGCAGTATTTT.

The V and J genes are TRBV18 and TRBJ1-1; 9 nucleotides agree with TRBD1. The CDR3 loop spans 15 amino acids. Germline loops: CDR1 KGHSH, CDR2 LQKENI. V dropped 4 bases and J dropped 0; count of bases not matched to a gene: 3. The CDR3: CASSQQGALNTEAFF. The CDR3 coding sequence is TGTGCCAGCTCACAACAGGGGGCCCTGAACACTGAAGCTTTCTTT.

The rearrangement uses TRBV9 and TRBJ1-1, with D unclear. The CDR3 runs to 15 residues. The germline CDR1 and CDR2 sequences are SGDLS and YYNGEE. V was clipped by 0 bases and J by 0 bases, with 9 bases between them. The DNA for the CDR3 is TGTGCCAGCAGCGTAGTTATAGGGCTGAACACTGAAGCTTTCTTT. It is translated as CASSVVIGLNTEAFF.

V usage is TRBV28 and J usage is TRBJ1-2; the D is unclear. The CDR3 consists of 12 residues. Germline values: CDR1 MDHEN, CDR2 SYDVKM. The V end was cut by 3 bases, the J end by 3 bases, with 5 bases between. CDR3 coding DNA: TGTGCCAGCAGTTTGGGCGACTATGGCTACACCTTC. This codes for CASSLGDYGYTF.

The chain uses TRBV7-3 and TRBJ1-1; the D is unclear. The CDR3 spans 14 residues. The ends were cut back, 5 bases at V and 1 base at J, with 11 bases in the middle. Germline V gene sequence: CDR1 SGHTA, CDR2 FQGTGA. The CDR3 region has the DNA TGTGCCAGCAGCCCCGATCCAGGGAACACTGAAGCTTTCTTT. It translates to CASSPDPGNTEAFF. The full variable domain, completed using reference TRBV7-3 and TRBJ1-1, is GAGVSQTPSNKVTEKGKYVELRCDPISGHTALYWYRQSLGQGPEFLIYFQGTGAADDSGLPNDRFFAVRPEGSVSTLKIQRTERGDSAVYLCASSPDPGNTEAFFGQGTRLTVV.

CDR3 sequence (DNA): TGTGCCAGCAGCCCCTCCAGGGTGGGTTCCTACGAGCAGTACTTC. Protein product: CASSPSRVGSYEQYF. This chain joins TRBV11-2 and TRBJ2-7, with a weak D call TRBD1 (5 bases). Per the germline V gene, CDR1 is SGHAT and CDR2 is FQNNGV. Trimming pared 5 bases from V and 1 base from J, leaving 15 bases between. This CDR3 is built from 15 residues. Supplemented by reference TRBV11-2 and TRBJ2-7, the full variable domain reads EAGVAQSPRYKIIEKRQSVAFWCNPISGHATLYWYQQILGQGPKLLIQFQNNGVVDDSQLPKDRFSAERLKGVDSTLKIQPAKLEDSAVYLCASSPSRVGSYEQYFGPGTRLTVT.

The V gene is TRBV29-1, the J gene TRBJ2-5; D call uncertain. This CDR3 spans 16 amino acids. V lost 2 bases and J lost 5, with 21 bases in between. Germline V lookup: CDR1 SQVTM, CDR2 ANQGSEA. For the CDR3, the DNA is TGCAGCGTTGAAAGTCCAGGATCAGTGGCCTGGGAGACCCAGTACTTC. Translated: CSVESPGSVAWETQYF.

For this clone: Other DNA variants within this sample encode the same CDR3. V gene TRBV6-6 combines with J gene TRBJ2-5, with D uncertain. This CDR3 has 15 residues. Germline V CDR1 and CDR2: MNHNY, SVGAGI (reference sequence). Trimming cost V 7 bases and J 5 bases, with 20 bases left between them. CDR3 amino acids: CASNGPEREKETQYF. Here the CDR3 DNA reads TGTGCCAGCAATGGTCCCGAGCGAGAGAAGGAGACCCAGTACTTC.

This clone was detected a few times. The chain recombines TRBV4-3 with TRBJ2-3; a possible D gene is TRBD2 (5 bases). Trimming left V 0 bases short and J 6 bases short, with 10 bases between. This CDR3 is 14 amino acids long. Germline V gene data show CDR1 as LGHNA and CDR2 as YSLEER. The chain's CDR3 is CASSQELVRDTQYF. DNA for the CDR3: TGCGCCAGCAGCCAAGAACTAGTTCGGGATACGCAGTATTTT.

The chain joins TRBV9 to TRBJ2-1; D not resolved. The ends were cut back, 2 bases at V and 0 bases at J, with 18 bases in the middle. The germline V gene has CDR1 SGDLS and CDR2 YYNGEE. The CDR3 extends over 18 amino acids. The CDR3 region is CASSVSPLALSSYNEQFF. CDR3 sequence (DNA): TGTGCCAGCAGCGTCAGTCCATTGGCCCTGAGCTCCTACAATGAGCAGTTCTTC.

A note on this clone: A read error may account for a junction end that differs from germline. CDR3 nucleotide sequence: TGTGCCAGCAGCATCACTAGCGGGAGGGCTAACTTC. This translates into CASSITSGRANF. The chain employs TRBV7-4 and TRBJ2-7, with TRBD2 matching over 13 bases. The CDR3 is made up of 12 amino acids. CDR1 is SGHVT, CDR2 SQSDAQ, per germline.

This clone appeared a single time. The chain has TRBV29-1 and TRBJ1-4, with no clear D. From germline, CDR1 is SQVTM and CDR2 ANQGSEA. Trimming removed 4 bases from V and 0 bases from J, with 6 bases in between. This CDR3 has 13 amino acids. Here the CDR3 reads CSVVIATNEKLFF. The DNA of the CDR3 is TGCAGCGTTGTTATAGCAACTAATGAAAAACTGTTTTTT.